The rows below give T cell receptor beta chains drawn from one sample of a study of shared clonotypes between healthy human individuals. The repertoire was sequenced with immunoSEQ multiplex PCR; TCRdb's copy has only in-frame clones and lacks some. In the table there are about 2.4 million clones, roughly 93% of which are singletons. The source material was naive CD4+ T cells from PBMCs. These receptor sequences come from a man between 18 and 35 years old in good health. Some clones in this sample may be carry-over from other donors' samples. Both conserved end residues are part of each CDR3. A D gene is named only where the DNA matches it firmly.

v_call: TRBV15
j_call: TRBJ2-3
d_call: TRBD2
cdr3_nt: TGTGCCACCAGCAGAGGACTAGCGGACGCCGATACGCAGTATTTT
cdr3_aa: CATSRGLADADTQYF

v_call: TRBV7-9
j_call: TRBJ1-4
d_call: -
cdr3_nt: TGTGCCAGCAGCCATATGGGGGGCTCTGATGAAAAACTGTTTTTT
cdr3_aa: CASSHMGGSDEKLFF

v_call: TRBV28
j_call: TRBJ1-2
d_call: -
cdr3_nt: TGTGCCAGCAGTCCGGGACATCTTCGGGGCGATGGCTACACCTTC
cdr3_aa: CASSPGHLRGDGYTF

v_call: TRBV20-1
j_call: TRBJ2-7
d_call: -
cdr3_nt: TGCAGTGCCAGCCCCGCTCTTGAGCAGTACTTC
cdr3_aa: CSASPALEQYF

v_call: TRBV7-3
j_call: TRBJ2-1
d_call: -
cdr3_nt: TGTGCCAGCAGTATAGCGTTTAGCTCCTACAATGAGCAGTTCTTC
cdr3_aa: CASSIAFSSYNEQFF

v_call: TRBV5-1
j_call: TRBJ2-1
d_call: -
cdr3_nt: TGCGCCAGCCGGGCGGCAGTAATACAGGTTAATGAGCAGTTCTTC
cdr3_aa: CASRAAVIQVNEQFF

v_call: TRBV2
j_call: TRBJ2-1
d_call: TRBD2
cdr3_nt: TGTGCCAGCAGTGTTTTTAGCGGGAACAATGAGCAGTTCTTC
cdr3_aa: CASSVFSGNNEQFF

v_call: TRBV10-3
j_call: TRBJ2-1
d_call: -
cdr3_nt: TGTGCCATCAGTGAGTCGGGGGCTAGCCTGTGGCAGTTCTTC
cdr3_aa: CAISESGASLWQFF

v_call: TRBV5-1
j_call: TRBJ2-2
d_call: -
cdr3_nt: TGCGCCAGCAGCCCCCGGGCCTTCACCGGGGAGCTGTTTTTT
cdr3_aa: CASSPRAFTGELFF

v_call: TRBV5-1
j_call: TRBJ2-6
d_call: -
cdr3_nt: TGCGCCAGCAGCCTGATACCTGGGGCCAACGTCCTGACTTTC
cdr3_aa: CASSLIPGANVLTF

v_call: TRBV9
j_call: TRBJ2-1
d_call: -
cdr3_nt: TGTGCCAGCAGCGTGGAGCGGGTACCCTACAATGAGCAGTTCTTC
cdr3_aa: CASSVERVPYNEQFF

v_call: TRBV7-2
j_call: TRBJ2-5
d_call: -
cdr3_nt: TGTGCCAGCAGCTTAGCGTCCAGGGTGGGGGAGACCCAGTACTTC
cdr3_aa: CASSLASRVGETQYF

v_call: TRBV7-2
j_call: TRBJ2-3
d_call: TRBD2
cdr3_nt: TGTGCCAGCAGCTTAGGGACTAGCGTTGATACGCAGTATTTT
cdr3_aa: CASSLGTSVDTQYF

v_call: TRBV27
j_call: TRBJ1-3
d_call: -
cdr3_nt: TGTGCCAGCAGGGGCAGGGGCCTCTCTGGAAACACCATATATTTT
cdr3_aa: CASRGRGLSGNTIYF